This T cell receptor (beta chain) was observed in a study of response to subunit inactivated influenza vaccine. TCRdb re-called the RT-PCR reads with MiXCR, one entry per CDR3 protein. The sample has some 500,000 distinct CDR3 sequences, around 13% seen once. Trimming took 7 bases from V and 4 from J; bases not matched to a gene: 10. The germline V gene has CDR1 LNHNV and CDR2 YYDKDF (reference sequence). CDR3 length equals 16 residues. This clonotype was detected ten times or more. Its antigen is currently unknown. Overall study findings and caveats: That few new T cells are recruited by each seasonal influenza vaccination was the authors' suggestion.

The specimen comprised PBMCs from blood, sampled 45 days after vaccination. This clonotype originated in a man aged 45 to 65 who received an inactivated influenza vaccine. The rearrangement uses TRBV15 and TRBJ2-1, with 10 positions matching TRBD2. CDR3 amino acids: CATKGLRTSGYNEQFF. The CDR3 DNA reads TGTGCCACCAAGGGTTTACGGACTAGCGGTTACAATGAGCAGTTCTTC.